The clone carrying this TCR beta chain was counted once. Its antigen is still unknown. The entry originates in a study of OX40 agonist ivuxolimab in advanced cancers. Study context: Treatment received earlier with anti-PD-1, anti-PD-L1 or anti-CTLA-4 agents was allowed, and approximately 44% had some. Regarding the study as a whole: Some of the nonresponding patients also showed low levels of normalized T-cell clonal expansion.

The V gene's germline CDR1 is LNHDA and CDR2 SQIVND (reference sequence). V was trimmed by 3 bases and J by 5 bases, leaving 14 bases between them. This CDR3 has 15 residues. Measured with immunoSEQ multiplex PCR; TCRdb has only the in-frame clones, and not every one. This table has about 62,000 clones, about 88% appearing once. Specimen: CD4+ or CD8+ T cells sorted from blood, collected in a trial of the OX40 agonist ivuxolimab. The source is an adult with an advanced solid tumor such as melanoma, head and neck, liver or kidney cancer. V and J are TRBV19 and TRBJ2-1; possibly TRBD2 for D (6 bases). The CDR3 region has the DNA TGTGCCAGTAGTATTAAGGGAGGTAGGCACAATGAGCAGTTCTTC. This translates into CASSIKGGRHNEQFF.